The rows below give T cell receptor beta chains drawn from one sample of a study of shared clonotypes between healthy human individuals. Clones were sequenced by immunoSEQ multiplex PCR, and TCRdb holds only the in-frame ones, with some missing. The table lists about 1 million clones, about 80% of them singletons. The source material was memory CD4+ T cells sorted from blood. These receptors were obtained from a man younger than 35 in good health. Both conserved end residues are part of each CDR3. Expanded clones are given a class, and other clones once, few, many or no size at all.

TRBV14	-	TRBJ2-1	CASSQRLPGLANEQFF
TRBV2	-	TRBJ2-3	CASSGQGATDTQYF
TRBV5-8	-	TRBJ2-2	CASSLLAGVSTGELFF
TRBV9	-	TRBJ2-3	CASSVGQGSSTDTQYF
TRBV7-9	-	TRBJ2-1	CASSLGLAGVREQFF
TRBV2	-	TRBJ2-7	CASWTGEHEQYF
TRBV2	-	TRBJ1-5	CASSELTGGGKPQHF
TRBV9	once	TRBJ1-1	CARRYQGEKNTEAFF
TRBV28	-	TRBJ1-4	CASRVGQDEKLFF
TRBV7-6	few	TRBJ1-2	CASSPTTGTAYGYTF
TRBV5-4	-	TRBJ2-7	CASSLALAVGEQYF
TRBV6-5	-	TRBJ2-5	CASSLPGQETQYF
TRBV21-1	-	TRBJ2-7	CASSTLGALSYEQYF
TRBV20-1	-	TRBJ2-7	CSAKAYEQYF
TRBV19	-	TRBJ2-7	CASSIGAFYEQYF
TRBV10-1	-	TRBJ2-1	CASTMPSGKCSNEQFF
TRBV15	-	TRBJ2-7	CATSPPGAGGMYEQYF
TRBV14	-	TRBJ2-2	CARSTNTGELFF
TRBV15	-	TRBJ2-6	CATSRNSGANVLTF
TRBV19	-	TRBJ1-5	CASTKGDTNQPQHF
TRBV7-6	-	TRBJ2-5	CASSLYGRGSGQETQYF
TRBV29-1	-	TRBJ1-2	CSFRQVYGHTF
TRBV30	few	TRBJ1-2	CAWSQWTGVNGYTF
TRBV21-1	-	TRBJ2-1	CASGAGRESSRNEQFF
TRBV6-1	-	TRBJ2-2	CASSELGDTGELFF
TRBV27	-	TRBJ1-5	CASSGNRGERSNQPQHF
TRBV19	-	TRBJ1-4	CASSEQGTEKLFF
TRBV14	-	TRBJ1-1	CASRGATEAFF
TRBV7-2	-	TRBJ1-1	CASSGDPFWDTEAFF